This TCR beta chain comes out of a study of T cells in Graves' hyperthyroidism and ophthalmopathy. Template material for amplifying TCR beta CDR3 regions consisted of RNA transcripts. Carried out on the TCR CDR3, a first-round RT-PCR used the HTBI primer set. TCRdb processed the multiplex PCR reads anew with MiXCR; each CDR3 protein has one entry. The profile shows 700,000 to 950,000 distinct CDR3 sequences, under 45% of them singletons. Trimming cost V 0 bases and J 7 bases, with 18 bases left between them. CDR3 length: 15 amino acids. Per germline, CDR1 SQVTM and CDR2 ANQGSEA. This clonotype was counted once.

The chain employs TRBV29-1 and TRBJ1-2; TRBD1 might be the D (5 bases). This clonotype originated in a woman aged 40-49 years with Graves' hyperthyroidism. Sequenced input: blood. CDR3 nucleotide sequence: TGCAGCGTTGAAGACCGGGACTGGCGAGTAGGTGGCTACACCTTC. Amino acid sequence: CSVEDRDWRVGGYTF.